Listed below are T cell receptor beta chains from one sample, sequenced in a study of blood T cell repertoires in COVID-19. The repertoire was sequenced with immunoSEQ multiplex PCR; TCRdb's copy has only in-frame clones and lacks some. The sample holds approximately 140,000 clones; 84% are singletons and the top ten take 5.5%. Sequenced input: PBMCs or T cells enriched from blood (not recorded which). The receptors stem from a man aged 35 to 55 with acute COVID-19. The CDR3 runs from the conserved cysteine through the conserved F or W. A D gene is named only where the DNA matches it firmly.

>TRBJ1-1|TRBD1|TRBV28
CASSSGQDNTEAFF
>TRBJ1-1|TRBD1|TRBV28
CASSLTQGVMNTEAFF
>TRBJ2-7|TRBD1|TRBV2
CASNRDSHYEQYF
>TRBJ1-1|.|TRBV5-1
CASTTETFF
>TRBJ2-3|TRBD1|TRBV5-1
CASSLGQVSTDTQYF
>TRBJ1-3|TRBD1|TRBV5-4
CASSAGTGEGNTIYF
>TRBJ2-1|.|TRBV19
CASSIEGGARRGEQFF
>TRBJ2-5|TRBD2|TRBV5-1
CASSPGTSGGFQETQYF
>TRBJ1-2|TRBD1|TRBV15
CATSRDRQGAGYTF
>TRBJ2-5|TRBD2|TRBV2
CASSVPGGGETQYF
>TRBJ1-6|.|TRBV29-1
CSAGESYNSPLHF
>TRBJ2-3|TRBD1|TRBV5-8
CASSFQTGGRTDTQYF
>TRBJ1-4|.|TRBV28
CASSRAGANEKLFF
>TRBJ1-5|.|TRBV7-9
CASSWDGGSDQPQHF
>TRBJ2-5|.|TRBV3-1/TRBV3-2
CASSHPGLKTQYF
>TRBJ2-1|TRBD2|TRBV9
CASSSSGSLYNEQFF
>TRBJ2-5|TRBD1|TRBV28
CASSFVADRVQETQYF
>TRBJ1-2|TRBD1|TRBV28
CASRTGYRGYTF
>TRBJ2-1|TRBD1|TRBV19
CASTSGQGNDEQFF
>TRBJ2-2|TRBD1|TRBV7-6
CASFTGGTGELFF
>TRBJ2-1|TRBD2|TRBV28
CASIPSSGSVYNEQFF
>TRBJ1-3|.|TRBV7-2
CASSLSPTVHSGNTIYF
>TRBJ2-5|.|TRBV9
CASSVATGIRETQYF
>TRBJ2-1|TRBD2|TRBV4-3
CASSQDWGGRTYNEQFF
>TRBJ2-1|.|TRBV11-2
CASSTRKSGSYNEQFF
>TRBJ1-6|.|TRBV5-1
CASSQGGAGDSPLHF
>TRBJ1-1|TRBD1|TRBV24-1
CATSGGGNTEAFF
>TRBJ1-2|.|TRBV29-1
CSPFRRKGLDYGYTF
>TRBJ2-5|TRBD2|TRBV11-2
CASSRPRAGVETQYF
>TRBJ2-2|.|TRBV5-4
CASSLRGAANTGELFF
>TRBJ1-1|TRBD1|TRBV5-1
CASSVTGRSGEAFF
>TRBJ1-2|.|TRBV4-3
CASSQGRGGGGYTF
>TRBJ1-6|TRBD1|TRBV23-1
CASSPRTGEPYNSPLHF
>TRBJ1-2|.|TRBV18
CASSPTDRGYTF
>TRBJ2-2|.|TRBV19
CASSIRKSGSGELFF
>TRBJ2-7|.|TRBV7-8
CASQLRQILSYEQYF
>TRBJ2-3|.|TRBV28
CASSRLGADTQYF
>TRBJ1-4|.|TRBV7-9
CASSQAFGGEKLFF
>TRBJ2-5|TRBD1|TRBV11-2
CASSPNRDRDFLRETQYF
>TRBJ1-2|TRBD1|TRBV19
CASSPRVRGQGDGYTF
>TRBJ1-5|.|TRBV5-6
CASSSKQVSNQPQHF
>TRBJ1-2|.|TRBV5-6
CASSYGQFSYGYTF
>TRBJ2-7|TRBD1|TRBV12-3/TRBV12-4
CASSLRDRYEQYF
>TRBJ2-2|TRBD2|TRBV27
CASSPYSGGASGELFF
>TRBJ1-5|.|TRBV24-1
CATSDSFTGEGAQHF
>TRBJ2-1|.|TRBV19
CASSITQGSYNEQFF
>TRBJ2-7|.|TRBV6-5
CASSLHRAYEQYF
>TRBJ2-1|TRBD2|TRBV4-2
CASSQGLAGRSYNEQFF
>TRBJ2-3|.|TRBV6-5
CASSSTDRPNTQYF
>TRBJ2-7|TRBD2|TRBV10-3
CASGTSVSYEQYF
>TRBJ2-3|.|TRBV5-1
CASSPGGVTDTQYF
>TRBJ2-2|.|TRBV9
CASSVEGSPEWGTGELFF
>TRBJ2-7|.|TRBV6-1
CASSGRGGGVGSYEQYF
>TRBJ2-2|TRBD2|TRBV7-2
CASRTPGTSGRAHTGELFF
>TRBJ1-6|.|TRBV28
CASNTNSPLHF
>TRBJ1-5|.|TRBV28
CASSRISGDGQPQHF
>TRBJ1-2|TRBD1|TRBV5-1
CASALSGQNYGYTF
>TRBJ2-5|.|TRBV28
CASSTGRETQYF
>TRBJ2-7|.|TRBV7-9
CASSSYPRDTVLIEQYF